Each of the 12 T cell receptor beta chains below was sequenced from the same sample in a study of T cells in localized non-small cell lung cancer (dated by TCRdb to about 2020). Library preparation used the immunoSEQ multiplex PCR assay. This is the immuneACCESS table as TCRdb keeps it, with only in-frame sequences that have V and J called. A part of the clones is gone; compared with another copy, unresolved V genes explain less than half, and the rest is unexplained. A total of 30,000 to 45,000 clones appear in this sample, 87% of them only once. More than 7% of the sample goes to the ten largest clones. The sequencing here drew on peripheral blood, taken before any cancer treatment. Receptors were obtained from a woman aged 35 to 70 with stage I lung adenocarcinoma.

The chain has TRBV7-2 and TRBJ2-3; D might be TRBD2 (6 bases). This CDR3 has 15 residues. The V end was cut by 2 bases, the J end by 1 base, with 10 bases between. Germline-derived CDR1 and CDR2 are SGHTA and FQGNSA. As DNA, the CDR3 is TGTGCCAGCAGCTTAAGGGCGGGGCGCACAGATACGCAGTATTTT. Protein: CASSLRAGRTDTQYF.

The rearrangement joins TRBV27 to TRBJ2-7; D is unresolved. Germline-derived CDR1 and CDR2 are MNHEY and SMNVEV (reference sequence). Deletions cut 4 bases from V and 5 bases from J, with 6 bases between. This CDR3 has 11 amino acids. The CDR3 here is CASSSYHEQYF. The DNA for the CDR3 is TGTGCCAGCAGTTCTTACCACGAGCAGTACTTC.

This chain links TRBV9 with TRBJ1-1, with 7 bases lining up with TRBD1. Germline V lookup: CDR1 SGDLS, CDR2 YYNGEE. The CDR3 loop spans 14 amino acids. After removal of 3 bases from V and 4 bases from J, the junction contained 6 bases not matched to a gene. The CDR3 coding sequence is TGTGCCAGCAGCGGAAGGGACAGTGGCACTGAAGCTTTCTTT. Amino acids: CASSGRDSGTEAFF.

The chain recombines TRBV28 with TRBJ2-5, with 11 positions matching TRBD2. The junction had 2 bases not matched to a gene; V was cut back by 6 bases and J by 5 bases. This CDR3 contains 13 residues. Germline V CDR1 and CDR2: MDHEN, SYDVKM. CDR3 sequence: CASRWTSGETQYF. Here the CDR3 DNA reads TGTGCCAGCAGATGGACTAGCGGGGAGACCCAGTACTTC.

This clone occurred a few times. The rearrangement links TRBV7-9 to TRBJ1-3; D not certain. CDR3 length: 16 residues. Germline V gene data show CDR1 as SEHNR and CDR2 as FQNEAQ (reference sequence). Trimming removed 5 bases from V and 0 bases from J, with 14 bases in between. CDR3 in amino acids: CASSAESGVSGNTIYF. The CDR3 DNA is TGTGCCAGCAGCGCAGAGAGCGGCGTCTCTGGAAACACCATATATTTT.

CDR3: CASSLDTFGGYTF. As DNA, the CDR3 is TGCGCCAGCAGCTTGGACACCTTTGGGGGCTACACCTTC. The chain couples TRBV5-1 to TRBJ1-2, with D uncertain. V was pared by 0 bases and J by 8 bases, with 11 bases between. Per the germline V gene, CDR1 is SGHRS and CDR2 is YFSETQ. This CDR3 comprises 13 residues.

The V gene is TRBV28, the J gene TRBJ2-3; 9 positions match TRBD2. In germline, CDR1 is MDHEN, CDR2 SYDVKM. With 4 bases clipped from V and 0 bases from J, the junction kept 5 bases outside the gene matches. CDR3 length equals 16 residues. This chain's CDR3 is CASSSSSGTSTDTQYF. The CDR3 region has the DNA TGTGCCAGCAGTTCGTCTAGCGGGACCAGCACAGATACGCAGTATTTT.

The rearrangement links TRBV5-4 to TRBJ2-6, with D perhaps matching TRBD2 (6 bases). The CDR3 is made up of 19 amino acids. The V gene lost 4 bases and the J gene lost 0 bases, with 20 bases spanning the gap. Germline-derived CDR1 and CDR2 are SGHNT and YYREEE (reference sequence). CDR3 in DNA: TGTGCCAGCAGCCAAACCGCCGGGACTGGAGACTCTGGGGCCAACGTCCTGACTTTC. Translating gives CASSQTAGTGDSGANVLTF.

The rearrangement links TRBV28 to TRBJ2-1; D may match TRBD1 or TRBD2 (5 bases each). This CDR3 spans 12 amino acids. Trimming stripped 8 bases from V and 8 bases from J, with 13 bases between. CDR1 is MDHEN and CDR2 is SYDVKM in the germline V gene. The CDR3 loop reads CASGTPGHEQFF. The CDR3 nucleotides are TGTGCCAGCGGGACCCCGGGCCATGAGCAGTTCTTC.

This clone was recorded only once. This chain uses TRBV4-1 with TRBJ1-1, with 7 bases identical to TRBD1. CDR1 is MGHRA, CDR2 YSYEKL, per germline. The CDR3 runs to 14 residues. With 1 base clipped from V and 2 bases from J, the junction kept 1 base outside the gene matches. CDR3 sequence (DNA): TGCGCCAGCAGCCAAGGACAGGGAAACACTGAAGCTTTCTTT. It yields the protein CASSQGQGNTEAFF.

CDR3 sequence (DNA): TGCGCCAGCAGCTTCCTACAGGGGGCGCGAGGTTTCACTGAAGCTTTCTTT. Encoded protein: CASSFLQGARGFTEAFF. This chain connects TRBV5-1 to TRBJ1-1, with 9 bases lining up with TRBD1. The germline V gene has CDR1 SGHRS and CDR2 YFSETQ. The CDR3 consists of 17 residues. V lost 2 bases and J lost 4; bases outside the gene matches: 12.

The rearrangement links TRBV18 to TRBJ1-6; possibly TRBD1 for D (5 bases). V shed 0 bases and J shed 7 bases, with 16 bases lying between them. From germline, CDR1 is KGHSH and CDR2 LQKENI. CDR3 length: 17 residues. In DNA form, the CDR3 reads TGTGCCAGCTCACCACCGTTGTCGACGGGGCTAAATTCACCCCTCCACTTT. Its protein product is CASSPPLSTGLNSPLHF.